These 9 T cell receptor beta chains share one sample of origin, sequenced in a study of blood T cells in healthy people across ages. The authors ran a second PCR of about 7 to 12 cycles using a sample-barcoded 5' primer and a J-beta primer mix. TCRdb reprocessed the 5' RACE reads with MiXCR, giving one entry per CDR3 protein. The table includes around 1,500,000 distinct CDR3 sequences, approximately 42% detected once. The sequenced sample was blood. The receptors shown here come from a woman younger than 30 in good health.

The rearrangement links TRBV20-1 to TRBJ1-1, with 9 positions matching TRBD1. J gave up 10 bases and V 3 bases, and 18 bases lay outside the gene matches. The V gene's germline CDR1 is DFQATT and CDR2 SNEGSKA (reference sequence). The CDR3 loop spans 16 amino acids. CDR3 nucleotide sequence: TGCAGTGCTAGTGTATCCGGGACAGGGTGGCCCCCGGGAGCTTTCTTT. It yields the protein CSASVSGTGWPPGAFF.

The gene calls are TRBV29-1 and TRBJ1-1, with a possible D match to TRBD1 (6 bases). The germline V gene has CDR1 SQVTM and CDR2 ANQGSEA. There are 15 residues in the CDR3. Trimming shortened V by 6 bases and J by 0 bases, and 17 bases separated the two germline ends. CDR3 nucleotides: TGCAGCGTCGTTAGCTCTACAGGGATGAACACTGAAGCTTTCTTT. Encoded protein: CSVVSSTGMNTEAFF.

The gene calls are TRBV10-3 and TRBJ1-6, with no clear D. The ends were cut back, 2 bases at V and 0 bases at J, with 11 bases in the middle. Germline-derived CDR1 and CDR2 are ENHRY and SYGVKD. There are 17 residues in the CDR3. CDR3 region: CAISETTSSSYNSPLHF. The CDR3 bases are TGTGCCATCAGTGAGACAACCAGTAGCTCCTATAATTCACCCCTCCACTTT.

The chain recombines TRBV4-1 with TRBJ1-6; unclear D gene. CDR1 MGHRA and CDR2 YSYEKL come from the germline V gene. This CDR3 has 15 amino acids. V was trimmed by 0 bases and J by 8 bases, leaving 11 bases between them. The CDR3 reads CASSQERLGYSPLHF. The CDR3 nucleotides are TGCGCCAGCAGCCAAGAGAGGCTGGGTTATTCACCCCTCCACTTT.

In this sample, this clonotype turned up a few times. The V call is TRBV29-1, the J call TRBJ1-2, with D unresolved. Germline values: CDR1 SQVTM, CDR2 ANQGSEA. V lost 7 bases and J 3 bases, leaving 12 bases between the germline ends. The length of the CDR3 is 12 residues. CDR3 nucleotides: TGCAGCGCTTTCGATAGAGACTATGGCTACACCTTC. This encodes CSAFDRDYGYTF.

This chain connects TRBV6-5 to TRBJ2-5, with 15 bases matching TRBD2. With 0 bases clipped from V and 4 bases from J, the junction kept 3 bases outside the gene matches. Germline assignment: CDR1 MNHEY and CDR2 SVGAGI. This CDR3 has 17 amino acids. CDR3: CASSYSSGLAGGETQYF. In nucleotides, the CDR3 is TGTGCCAGCAGTTACTCCTCGGGACTAGCGGGGGGAGAGACCCAGTACTTC.

The chain uses TRBV20-1 and TRBJ1-1; D possibly corresponds to TRBD1 (6 bases). Germline values: CDR1 DFQATT, CDR2 SNEGSKA (reference sequence). V was shortened by 4 bases and J by 4 bases, with 19 bases between the two germline ends. This CDR3 comprises 15 residues. The CDR3 sequence: CSAKAGGGIGTEAFF. In DNA form, the CDR3 reads TGCAGTGCTAAGGCGGGGGGCGGGATAGGCACTGAAGCTTTCTTT.

The CDR3, as DNA: TGTGCCAGCAGTTGGGGGGAGGGCATTCAGTACTTC. This gives the protein CASSWGEGIQYF. This chain links TRBV12-3 or TRBV12-4 with TRBJ2-4; TRBD2 agrees at 7 bases. CDR3 size: 12 residues. V lost 4 bases, J lost 9 bases, and 3 bases stayed unmatched.

For the CDR3, the DNA is TGCAGTGCTAGGAGGGGGGCCGCAGATACGCAGTATTTT. Residues: CSARRGAADTQYF. V and J are TRBV20-1 and TRBJ2-3; TRBD1 or TRBD2 may be the D gene (6 bases each). This CDR3 comprises 13 residues. Between the trimmed V and J ends, which lost 3 bases and 4 bases, there was a span of 11 bases. The germline V gene has CDR1 DFQATT and CDR2 SNEGSKA (reference sequence).